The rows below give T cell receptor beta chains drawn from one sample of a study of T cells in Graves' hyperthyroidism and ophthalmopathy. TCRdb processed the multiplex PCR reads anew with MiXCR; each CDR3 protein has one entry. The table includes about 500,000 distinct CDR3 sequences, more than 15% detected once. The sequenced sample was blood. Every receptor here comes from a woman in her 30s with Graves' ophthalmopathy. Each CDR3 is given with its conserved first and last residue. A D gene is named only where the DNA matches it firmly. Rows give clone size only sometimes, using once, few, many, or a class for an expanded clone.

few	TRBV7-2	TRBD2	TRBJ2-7	CASSPSGGGFYEQYF	TGTGCCAGCAGCCCGTCGGGCGGGGGATTCTACGAGCAGTACTTC
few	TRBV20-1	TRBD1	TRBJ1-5	CSATQTGLGQPQHF	TGCAGTGCTACGCAGACAGGGCTGGGACAGCCCCAGCATTTT
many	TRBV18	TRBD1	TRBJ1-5	CASSPVDRGRQPQHF	TGTGCCAGCTCACCAGTTGACAGGGGGCGTCAGCCCCAGCATTTT
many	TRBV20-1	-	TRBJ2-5	CSARVGSETQYF	TGCAGTGCTAGAGTCGGATCAGAGACCCAGTACTTC
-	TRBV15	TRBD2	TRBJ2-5	CATSRDRAGQGTQYF	TGCGCCACCAGCAGAGATAGAGCGGGGCAAGGGACCCAGTACTTC
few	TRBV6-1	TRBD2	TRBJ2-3	CASKQGLAGVTDTQYF	TGTGCCAGTAAACAGGGACTAGCGGGAGTCACAGATACGCAGTATTTT
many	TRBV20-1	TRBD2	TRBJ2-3	CSASLLAGVRTDTQYF	TGCAGTGCTAGTCTCTTAGCGGGAGTAAGAACAGATACGCAGTATTTT
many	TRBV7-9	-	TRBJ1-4	CASSLSSGNEKLFF	TGTGCCAGCAGCTTATCGTCGGGGAATGAAAAACTGTTTTTT
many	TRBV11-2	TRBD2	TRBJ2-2	CASSLESGRSTGELFF	TGTGCCAGCAGCTTAGAGAGCGGGAGGAGCACCGGGGAGCTGTTTTTT
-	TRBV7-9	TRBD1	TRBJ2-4	CASSLPRDSRPVAAVAKNIQYF	TGTGCCAGCAGCTTACCCCGGGACAGCCGACCGGTAGCCGCCGTAGCCAAAAACATTCAGTACTTC